These T cell receptor beta chains were read from a single sample in a study of T cell changes during pregnancy in multiple sclerosis. Clones were read by immunoSEQ multiplex PCR, and TCRdb kept only the in-frame ones, dropping some. The repertoire holds 37,000 or so clones, with 80% to 90% as singletons. The sequencing used CD4+ T cells from peripheral blood mononuclear cells, collected in the first trimester of pregnancy. These receptors all come from a female donor with multiple sclerosis, enrolled in a pregnancy study. CDR3s include the opening cysteine and the closing phenylalanine or tryptophan. The order of the fields is J gene, clone size, V gene, D gene, CDR3 protein, CDR3 DNA. The D gene is left open where the match is weak. Clone size is shown for a subset of rows, as once, few, many or a class of expanded clone.

TRBJ2-2 | once | TRBV18 | NA | CASSPPVGNTGELFF | TGTGCCAGCTCACCACCCGTCGGGAACACCGGGGAGCTGTTTTTT
TRBJ1-1 | NA | TRBV7-9 | NA | CASRTGTEAFF | TGTGCCAGCCGGACCGGGACAGAAGCTTTCTTT
TRBJ2-2 | NA | TRBV5-4 | TRBD1 | CASSWWDSGELFF | TGTGCCAGCAGCTGGTGGGACAGCGGGGAGCTGTTTTTT
TRBJ2-1 | NA | TRBV30 | NA | CAWSPSSYNEQFF | TGTGCCTGGAGTCCCAGCTCCTACAATGAGCAGTTCTTC
TRBJ2-1 | NA | TRBV6-1 | NA | CASSEAGGGSYNEQFF | TGTGCCAGCAGTGAAGCCGGGGGTGGCTCCTACAATGAGCAGTTCTTC
TRBJ2-5 | NA | TRBV20-1 | NA | CSARDREAQYF | TGCAGTGCTAGAGATAGGGAGGCCCAGTACTTC
TRBJ2-1 | NA | TRBV10-3 | NA | CAISGGGPNFNEQFF | TGTGCCATCAGTGGAGGAGGGCCGAATTTCAATGAGCAGTTCTTC
TRBJ2-2 | NA | TRBV5-1 | NA | CASSLDRVGAGELFF | TGCGCCAGCAGCTTGGACAGGGTCGGGGCAGGGGAGCTGTTTTTT
TRBJ2-3 | NA | TRBV11-2 | TRBD2 | CASSLESGTSGGPYTDTQYF | TGTGCCAGCAGCTTAGAGTCTGGGACTAGCGGGGGGCCCTACACAGATACGCAGTATTTT
TRBJ2-5 | NA | TRBV18 | NA | CASSPAVQETQYF | TGTGCCAGCTCACCGGCAGTTCAAGAGACCCAGTACTTC
TRBJ2-1 | NA | TRBV7-2 | NA | CAIDEGDYNEQFF | TGTGCCATCGATGAGGGAGACTACAATGAGCAGTTCTTC
TRBJ2-1 | NA | TRBV6-1 | TRBD2 | CASSEASGRHEQFF | TGTGCCAGCAGTGAGGCTAGCGGGAGGCATGAGCAGTTCTTC
TRBJ1-1 | NA | TRBV12-5 | NA | CASGFSRSEAFF | TGTGCTAGTGGTTTTTCTCGGTCTGAAGCTTTCTTT
TRBJ2-5 | NA | TRBV29-1 | NA | CSVEVAGIGETQYF | TGCAGCGTTGAAGTGGCGGGGATAGGGGAGACCCAGTACTTC
TRBJ2-7 | NA | TRBV6-1 | NA | CASSEGPTYEQYF | TGTGCCAGCAGTGAAGGTCCCACCTACGAGCAGTACTTC
TRBJ2-3 | NA | TRBV29-1 | TRBD1 | CSVRSTGSADTQYF | TGCAGCGTTAGGTCGACAGGGAGTGCAGATACGCAGTATTTT
TRBJ1-1 | NA | TRBV6-5 | NA | CASSYFQGSTEAFF | TGTGCCAGCAGTTACTTTCAGGGGTCCACTGAAGCTTTCTTT
TRBJ2-1 | NA | TRBV7-7 | NA | CASSLVGDNEQFF | TGTGCCAGCAGCTTAGTGGGAGACAATGAGCAGTTCTTC
TRBJ1-2 | NA | TRBV18 | NA | CASSPMTETNYGYTF | TGTGCCAGCTCACCCATGACTGAGACTAACTATGGCTACACCTTC
TRBJ2-2 | NA | TRBV5-4 | NA | CASSIDSTGELFF | TGTGCCAGCAGCATTGACAGCACCGGGGAGCTGTTTTTT
TRBJ2-7 | NA | TRBV5-1 | NA | CASSLYTGDYEQYF | TGCGCCAGCAGCCTATATACGGGGGACTACGAGCAGTACTTC
TRBJ2-7 | NA | TRBV7-9 | NA | CASSLEGVPYYEQYF | TGTGCCAGCAGCTTAGAAGGAGTACCCTACTACGAGCAGTACTTC
TRBJ2-7 | NA | TRBV21-1 | NA | CASTLPFGAHFYEQYF | TGTGCCAGCACCCTTCCATTTGGAGCTCACTTCTACGAGCAGTACTTC
TRBJ1-2 | NA | TRBV4-2 | TRBD1 | CASSQVGTAPPDGYTF | TGTGCCAGCAGCCAGGTAGGGACAGCCCCTCCGGATGGCTACACCTTC
TRBJ2-4 | NA | TRBV5-5 | NA | CASSLTGAGKNIQYF | TGTGCCAGCAGCTTAACAGGGGCGGGGAAAAACATTCAGTACTTC
TRBJ1-2 | NA | TRBV7-9 | TRBD1 | CASSFGGTGSVYGYTF | TGTGCCAGCAGCTTCGGGGGGACAGGGTCGGTCTATGGCTACACCTTC
TRBJ2-4 | NA | TRBV1 | NA | CTSVRDSRFRQYF | TGCACCAGCGTCCGGGACAGCCGGTTTAGGCAGTACTTC
TRBJ2-3 | NA | TRBV9 | NA | CASSAQTMPPSTDTQYF | TGTGCCAGCAGCGCACAGACTATGCCTCCTAGCACAGATACGCAGTATTTT
TRBJ2-5 | NA | TRBV12-5 | TRBD1 | CASGSGDRGRLETQYF | TGTGCTAGTGGATCGGGGGACAGGGGGAGGTTGGAGACCCAGTACTTC
TRBJ2-7 | NA | TRBV9 | NA | CASSVDVFTGFSEQYF | TGTGCCAGCAGCGTAGACGTTTTTACGGGGTTCTCCGAGCAGTACTTC
TRBJ2-5 | NA | TRBV7-2 | NA | CASSFSGQMQETQYF | TGTGCCAGCAGCTTTTCTGGACAGATGCAAGAGACCCAGTACTTC
TRBJ2-3 | NA | TRBV5-1 | TRBD2 | CASSPILAGGGTDTQYF | TGCGCCAGCAGTCCAATCCTAGCGGGGGGAGGCACAGATACGCAGTATTTT
TRBJ1-6 | NA | TRBV18 | NA | CASSPRRGEALHF | TGTGCCAGCTCACCACGGAGGGGAGAAGCCCTCCACTTT
TRBJ1-1 | NA | TRBV9 | TRBD1 | CASSRDRPTEAFF | TGTGCCAGCAGCCGGGACAGACCCACTGAAGCTTTCTTT
TRBJ1-1 | once | TRBV19 | TRBD1 | CASTAFRTGLNTEAFF | TGTGCCAGTACCGCCTTCCGGACAGGGTTGAACACTGAAGCTTTCTTT
TRBJ1-2 | NA | TRBV19 | TRBD1 | CASKKPRGAPANYGYTF | TGTGCCAGTAAGAAACCCAGGGGGGCCCCAGCTAACTATGGCTACACCTTC
TRBJ1-1 | NA | TRBV23-1 | NA | CASSQSSGGMNTEAFF | TGCGCCAGCAGTCAATCGTCGGGGGGCATGAACACTGAAGCTTTCTTT
TRBJ1-3 | NA | TRBV6-4 | NA | CASRGLKGNTIYF | TGTGCCAGCAGGGGGCTGAAGGGAAACACCATATATTTT
TRBJ1-4 | NA | TRBV4-2 | TRBD1 | CASSQVLLNRGVGEKLFF | TGTGCCAGCAGCCAAGTTCTCCTGAACAGGGGGGTCGGTGAAAAACTGTTTTTT
TRBJ2-7 | NA | TRBV6-5 | TRBD1 | CASSTLRDRGYEQYF | TGTGCCAGCAGCACTTTAAGAGACAGGGGATACGAGCAGTACTTC
TRBJ1-2 | NA | TRBV5-1 | NA | CASSLDPSLGYTF | TGCGCCAGCAGCTTGGACCCTTCTCTAGGCTACACCTTC
TRBJ2-5 | few | TRBV6-5 | NA | CASSLAGETQYF | TGTGCCAGCAGTCTGGCCGGGGAGACCCAGTACTTC
TRBJ2-2 | NA | TRBV10-3 | NA | CAISEEAGTTNTGELFF | TGTGCCATCAGTGAGGAAGCCGGGACAACGAACACCGGGGAGCTGTTTTTT
TRBJ2-5 | NA | TRBV5-4 | NA | CASAIGNREWQETQYF | TGTGCCAGCGCCATCGGGAACAGGGAATGGCAAGAGACCCAGTACTTC
TRBJ1-5 | NA | TRBV10-3 | TRBD1 | CAISPETGTGEPQHF | TGTGCCATCAGCCCCGAGACAGGGACTGGAGAGCCCCAGCATTTT
TRBJ1-1 | once | TRBV5-1 | NA | CASSLGQSNTEAFF | TGCGCCAGCAGCTTGGGACAGTCGAACACTGAAGCTTTCTTT
TRBJ2-2 | once | TRBV6-4 | TRBD1 | CASRPTGVGELFF | TGTGCCAGCAGACCGACAGGGGTCGGGGAGCTGTTTTTT
TRBJ1-3 | once | TRBV7-9 | NA | CASSLAGSSGNTIYF | TGTGCCAGCAGCTTAGCAGGGAGCTCTGGAAACACCATATATTTT
TRBJ1-2 | NA | TRBV19 | NA | CASSMGPTGDYGYTF | TGTGCCAGTAGTATGGGGCCGACAGGCGACTATGGCTACACCTTC
TRBJ2-5 | once | TRBV9 | TRBD2 | CASSVGGGAKGTYQETQYF | TGTGCCAGCAGCGTAGGCGGGGGGGCCAAAGGGACGTACCAAGAGACCCAGTACTTC
TRBJ2-5 | NA | TRBV4-1 | NA | CASSQGTSKQETQYF | TGCGCCAGCAGCCAAGGGACAAGTAAACAAGAGACCCAGTACTTC
TRBJ1-1 | NA | TRBV20-1 | NA | CSARAHGEAFF | TGCAGTGCTAGAGCTCACGGGGAAGCTTTCTTT
TRBJ2-5 | NA | TRBV5-1 | NA | CASSLAGRAGETQYF | TGCGCCAGCAGCTTGGCCGGACGGGCAGGGGAGACCCAGTACTTC
TRBJ1-6 | once | TRBV27 | TRBD1 | CASSLSGQRRSALHF | TGTGCCAGCAGTTTATCGGGACAGCGACGTTCGGCCCTCCACTTT
TRBJ2-2 | NA | TRBV6-6 | TRBD1 | CASSSTGGITGELFF | TGTGCCAGCAGTTCAACAGGGGGCATAACCGGGGAGCTGTTTTTT
TRBJ1-1 | once | TRBV29-1 | NA | CSVKGDLNTEAFF | TGCAGCGTGAAGGGGGATTTGAACACTGAAGCTTTCTTT